The 26 T cell receptor beta chains below all came from one sample that was sequenced in a study of tumor-infiltrating lymphocytes in primary liver carcinoma. For each extraction, RNA and DNA were obtained together from 20-30 mg of unsorted bulk tissue. Starting from approximately 470 ng of total RNA, TCR beta cDNA was produced with a primer in the constant region. Libraries of TCR beta came from three nested multiplex PCR rounds with slightly modified ARM-PCR. For about 11 cycles apiece, the opening two PCR rounds ran with TRBV1-TRBV30 forward primers and a C-beta reverse primer. A single record per CDR3 protein comes from TCRdb applying MiXCR to the multiplex PCR reads. This sample carries approximately 99,000 distinct CDR3 sequences, around three quarters of them seen once, and the ten largest clones take around 8.8%. Material: liver tumor tissue from sampling region 5. The subset here: tumor region T5, tumor centre. The receptors stem from a woman aged 55-75 years with primary liver carcinoma and hepatitis B virus infection.

About this clonotype itself: A much larger clone lies one base from this, so it may be a read error. V is TRBV5-1 and J is TRBJ2-1; D might be TRBD2 (5 bases). The CDR3 length is 14 residues. Germline assignment: CDR1 SGHRS and CDR2 YFSETQ. In DNA form, the CDR3 reads TGCGCCAGCAGCTTTGAAGCGGCCTACAATGAGGAGTTCTTC. Translated: CASSFEAAYNEEFF.

This clonotype has just one count. One junction end disagrees with the germline gene, perhaps due to a read error. The chain uses TRBV5-1 and TRBJ2-1; the match to TRBD2 covers 10 bases. Germline-derived CDR1 and CDR2 are SGHRS and YFSETQ. The CDR3 extends over 18 amino acids. In DNA form, the CDR3 reads TGCGCCAGCAGCTTGGGTAGCGGGAGGCTCGGTACCTACAATGACCAGTTCTTC. Translated, it gives CASSLGSGRLGTYNDQFF.

Comments on this clonotype: The conserved closing phenylalanine or tryptophan is absent in this CDR3, likely reflecting a read error. The chain is built from TRBV29-1 and TRBJ2-1, with TRBD2 identical over 7 bases. With 5 bases clipped from V and 4 bases from J, the junction kept 5 bases outside the gene matches. This CDR3 spans 13 amino acids. Germline-derived CDR1 and CDR2 are SQVTM and ANQGSEA. CDR3 sequence: CSVKRDRYNEQFL. The CDR3 DNA is TGCAGCGTTAAGCGGGATCGATACAATGAGCAGTTCCTC.

A word on this clonotype: Mismatch with germline at one junction end may stem from a read error. This chain connects TRBV7-8 to TRBJ2-2; possible D gene TRBD2, 6 bases. The CDR3 length is 15 residues. The germline V gene encodes CDR1 SGHVS and CDR2 FQNEAQ. The CDR3 DNA sequence: TGTGCCAGCAGCTTAAGGGGAGGATACGCCGGGGAGCTCTTTTTT. Translated, it gives CASSLRGGYAGELFF. The entire variable domain, with the rest obtained from reference TRBV7-8 and TRBJ2-2, is as follows: GAGVSQSPRYKVAKRGQDVALRCDPISGHVSLFWYQQALGQGPEFLTYFQNEAQLDKSGLPSDRFFAERPEGSVSTLKIQRTQQEDSAVYLCASSLRGGYAGELFFGEGSRLTVL.

Regarding this clonotype: The CDR3 does not end in the conserved phenylalanine or tryptophan, so this is likely a read error. The chain is built from TRBV7-8 and TRBJ1-6; tentative D call: TRBD1 (5 bases). This CDR3 is 15 amino acids long. Germline-derived CDR1 and CDR2 are SGHVS and FQNEAQ. The CDR3 is CASSVRQGPSSSLHS. CDR3 nucleotide sequence: TGTGCCAGCAGCGTTAGGCAGGGTCCGAGTTCATCCCTCCACTCT.

This clonotype was counted at least ten times. This chain connects TRBV7-9 to TRBJ2-7, with 11 bases that match TRBD1. Germline V gene sequence: CDR1 SEHNR, CDR2 FQNEAQ (reference sequence). The length of the CDR3 is 14 residues. Trimming cost V 5 bases and J 3 bases; bases outside gene matches: 3. CDR3 sequence (DNA): TGTGCCAGCAGCCGGACAGGGGGCGACTACGAGCAGTACTTC. Translated: CASSRTGGDYEQYF.

Concerning this clonotype: Just one base apart from a much larger clone, this may be a read error. J is TRBJ2-1 and V is TRBV7-9; TRBD2 is a possible D gene (5 bases). V was pared by 0 bases and J by 7 bases, with 10 bases between. The CDR3 covers 14 residues. Looked up from germline, CDR1 is SEHNR and CDR2 is FQNEAQ (reference sequence). In nucleotides, the CDR3 is TGTGCCAGCAGCTTAGCGGGAGTCGTAAATGAGCAGTTCTTC. It is translated as CASSLAGVVNEQFF.

As to this clonotype: The CDR3 carries no conserved terminal phenylalanine or tryptophan, so it likely arises from a read error. This sequence joins TRBV11-2 and TRBJ2-7, with 10 bases fitting TRBD1. This CDR3 spans 18 amino acids. Per germline, CDR1 SGHAT and CDR2 FQNNGV. CDR3 loop: CVISGGQGLARLYNEQYL. The CDR3 DNA follows: TGTGTCATCAGCGGGGGACAGGGGTTGGCTAGACTTTATAACGAGCAGTACCTC.

The V and J genes are TRBV24-1 and TRBJ2-2; D remains ambiguous. Germline V gives CDR1 KGHDR, CDR2 SFDVKD. V shed 0 bases and J shed 6 bases, with 4 bases lying between them. This CDR3 has 13 amino acids. This CDR3 is CATSDLKPGELFF. CDR3 nucleotide sequence: TGTGCCACCAGTGATTTGAAGCCCGGGGAGCTGTTTTTT.

Of note for this clonotype: Likely a read error: the CDR3 ends without its conserved phenylalanine or tryptophan. The rearrangement uses TRBV11-2 and TRBJ2-3; D unresolved. This CDR3 region has 14 residues. CDR1 and CDR2 (germline): SGHAT, FQNNGV. Trimming removed 1 base at V and 4 bases at J, with 9 bases between. The DNA for the CDR3 is TGTGCCAGCAGCTTAGTTCCACGACCAGATACGCAGTATCTT. This gives the protein CASSLVPRPDTQYL.

This clonotype was detected ten times or more. The gene calls are TRBV29-1 and TRBJ2-2; D might be TRBD1 (6 bases). The germline CDR1 and CDR2 sequences are SQVTM and ANQGSEA. The CDR3 has 13 amino acids. The germline V and J ends were trimmed by 3 bases and 5 bases, with 10 bases remaining between them. CDR3 loop: CSVERQGTGELFF. Here the CDR3 DNA reads TGCAGCGTTGAGCGGCAGGGGACCGGGGAGCTGTTTTTT.

This clonotype was observed once. A much more abundant neighbour one base away suggests this may be a read error. The CDR3: CASSTGSRVQYF. The DNA of the CDR3 is TGTGCCAGCAGTACAGGGTCGAGGGTGCAGTACTTC. The chain has TRBV6-5 and TRBJ2-7; possibly TRBD1 for D (6 bases). Deletions cut 5 bases from V and 9 bases from J, with 14 bases between. The V gene's germline CDR1 is MNHEY and CDR2 SVGAGI. The CDR3 sequence is 12 residues long.

The chain uses TRBV6-6 and TRBJ1-4; D is ambiguous. CDR3 length equals 13 residues. Germline V gives CDR1 MNHNY, CDR2 SVGAGI (reference sequence). CDR3 sequence: CVGTEVTNEKLFF. The DNA of the CDR3 is TGTGTCGGCACAGAGGTTACTAATGAAAAACTGTTTTTT.

As for this clonotype: A much larger clonotype is one base distant, so this may be a read error. As DNA, the CDR3 is TGCGCCAGCAGCTTGGAAGTAGAAGTGGGAAACACCATATATTTT. Amino acid sequence: CASSLEVEVGNTIYF. This chain links TRBV5-1 with TRBJ1-3; D gene uncertain. Germline lookup yields CDR1 SGHRS and CDR2 YFSETQ. This CDR3 is 15 amino acids long. V lost 0 bases, J lost 4 bases, and 11 bases lay in between.

As concerns this clonotype: An end of the junction differs from the germline gene, which may be a read error. CDR3 loop: CANSFLGGAGAKVLTF. The CDR3 DNA reads TGTGCCAACAGTTTTTTAGGGGGGGCTGGGGCCAAGGTCCTGACTTTC. J is TRBJ2-6 and V is TRBV28; maybe TRBD2 (7 bases). Germline V gives CDR1 MDHEN, CDR2 SYDVKM. CDR3 length equals 16 residues.

Regarding this clonotype: The junction differs from germline at one of its ends, possibly a read error. The genes are TRBV5-1 and TRBJ1-1; D ambiguous. The CDR3 loop spans 13 amino acids. The germline CDR1 and CDR2 sequences are SGHRS and YFSETQ. CDR3 loop: CASRTGSSPEDFF. As DNA, the CDR3 is TGCGCTAGCAGAACCGGGAGTAGTCCTGAAGATTTCTTT.

This clonotype has a count of ten or more. The chain links TRBV29-1 to TRBJ1-1, with 8 bases lining up with TRBD1. Germline CDR1 is SQVTM and CDR2 is ANQGSEA. The ends lost 5 bases at V and 4 bases at J; junction bases unmatched: 3. This CDR3 contains 12 residues. CDR3 nucleotide sequence: TGCAGCGTTTACGACAGGGGCACTGAAGCTTTCTTT. Translating it yields CSVYDRGTEAFF.

This clonotype was found a few times. A read error may explain this, as a much larger clone is one base away. The chain employs TRBV6-5 and TRBJ2-1; TRBD1 is a possible D gene (6 bases). The germline V gene encodes CDR1 MNHEY and CDR2 SVGAGI. This CDR3 contains 14 residues. CDR3 DNA: TGTACCAGCAGTTCCAGGGGCTCCTACAATGAGCAGTTCTTC. Its translation is CTSSSRGSYNEQFF.

This chain joins TRBV28 and TRBJ2-4, with D perhaps matching TRBD2 (6 bases). The V gene lost 6 bases and the J gene lost 7 bases, with 16 bases spanning the gap. This CDR3 contains 14 residues. Germline V lookup: CDR1 MDHEN, CDR2 SYDVKM. DNA of the CDR3: TGTGCCAGCAGAAATGGGGGGTCGGGGAACATTCAGTACTTC. It yields the protein CASRNGGSGNIQYF.

In the case of this clonotype: No conserved phenylalanine or tryptophan ends this CDR3, so it is likely a read error. The CDR3: CASSSDRWLTDTQYL. The DNA for the CDR3 is TGTGCCAGCAGCTCGGACAGGTGGCTCACAGATACGCAGTATCTT. The chain uses TRBV5-6 and TRBJ2-3; 7 bases are a match to TRBD1. The V gene end was trimmed by 3 bases and the J gene end by 2 bases; junction bases not matched to a gene: 6. The germline CDR1 and CDR2 sequences are SGHDT and YYEEEE. The CDR3 runs to 15 residues.

The rearrangement joins TRBV11-2 to TRBJ2-1, with D unclear. CDR1 is SGHAT and CDR2 is FQNNGV in the germline V gene. CDR3 length: 15 residues. The CDR3 loop reads CGNSSPELWDNEQFF. The CDR3 DNA reads as TGTGGCAACAGCTCGCCGGAATTATGGGACAATGAGCAGTTCTTC.

In regard to this clonotype: Since the CDR3 does not end with the conserved phenylalanine or tryptophan, this likely comes from a read error. The chain employs TRBV12-3 or TRBV12-4 and TRBJ2-6; unclear D gene. The CDR3 spans 15 residues. CDR3 nucleotide sequence: TGTGCCAGCAATTTACGGAGTGCTGGGGCCAACGTCCTGACTTTA. It codes for CASNLRSAGANVLTL.

This clonotype has just one count. A junction end diverges from the germline sequence, so it may reflect a read error. The chain is built from TRBV4-2 and TRBJ1-1, with D possibly matching TRBD1 (5 bases). CDR1 is LGHNA and CDR2 is YNFKEQ in the germline V gene. The CDR3 has 14 amino acids. The CDR3 nucleotides are TGTGCTAGCAGTTGGGGGGAGGGGAACACTGAAGCTTTCTTT. Its translation: CASSWGEGNTEAFF.

Concerning this clonotype: The junction and the germline gene differ at one end; a read error may be behind it. The CDR3 region has the DNA TGCGCCAGCGGTCGGAGTAGCGGTTCGATTGAGCAGTTCTTC. Translating gives CASGRSSGSIEQFF. The rearrangement uses TRBV6-5 and TRBJ2-1, with D perhaps TRBD2 (6 bases). The CDR3 sequence is 14 residues long. CDR1 is MNHEY, CDR2 SVGAGI, per germline.

Of note for this clonotype: Compared with germline, one end of the junction differs, possibly owing to a read error. J is TRBJ2-6 and V is TRBV7-3, with D possibly TRBD1 on 5 matching bases. Per the germline V gene, CDR1 is SGHTA and CDR2 is FQGTGA. The CDR3 has 18 amino acids. In nucleotides, the CDR3 is TGTGCCAGCAGCTTAAGTGGCAGAGACCGACCTGGGGCTAACGTCCTGACTTTC. It specifies CASSLSGRDRPGANVLTF. Drawing the rest from reference TRBV7-3 and TRBJ2-6, the complete variable domain is GAGVSQTPSNKVTEKGKYVELRCDPISGHTALYWYRQSLGQGPEFLIYFQGTGAADDSGLPNDRFFAVRPEGSVSTLKIQRTERGDSAVYLCASSLSGRDRPGANVLTFGAGSRLTVL.

Concerning this clonotype: A read error is possible here, since a much larger clone lies one base away. V gene TRBV6-1 combines with J gene TRBJ2-1; D not resolved. Germline CDR1 is MNHNS and CDR2 is SASEGT. V dropped 8 bases and J dropped 2 bases, with 19 bases sitting between them. The CDR3 covers 16 residues. For the CDR3, the DNA is TGTGCCAGCCCTAACAAGAAACCTACTACCTACAATGAGCAGTTCTTC. Its protein is CASPNKKPTTYNEQFF.